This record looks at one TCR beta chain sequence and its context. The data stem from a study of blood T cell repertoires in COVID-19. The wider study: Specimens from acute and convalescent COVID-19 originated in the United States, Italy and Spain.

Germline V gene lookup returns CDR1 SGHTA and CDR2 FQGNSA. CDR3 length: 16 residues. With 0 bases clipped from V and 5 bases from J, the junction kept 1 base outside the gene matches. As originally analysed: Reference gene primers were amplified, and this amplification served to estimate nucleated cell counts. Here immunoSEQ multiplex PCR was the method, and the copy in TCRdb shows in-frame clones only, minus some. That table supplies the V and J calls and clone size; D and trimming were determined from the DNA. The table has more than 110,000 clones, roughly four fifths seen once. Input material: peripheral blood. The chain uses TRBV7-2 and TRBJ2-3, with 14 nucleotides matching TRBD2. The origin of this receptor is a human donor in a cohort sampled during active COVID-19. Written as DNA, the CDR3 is TGTGCCAGCAGCTTAGCGGGACTAGCGGGGGAAGATACGCAGTATTTT. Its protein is CASSLAGLAGEDTQYF.